This note documents a single T cell receptor beta chain sequence. The CDR3 consists of 15 residues. V was clipped by 4 bases and J by 0 bases; unmatched bases: 0. CDR1 and CDR2 from the germline V gene are MNHNY and SVGAGI (reference sequence). The source of the sample is a study of blood T cell repertoires in COVID-19. Study-level background: Acute and convalescent COVID-19 specimens originated in the United States, Italy and Spain. From T cells, B-cell-depleted T cells, or PBMCs came the material, which was cDNA or gDNA.

Authors' processing steps: Amplification with reference gene primers provided the estimates of nucleated cell counts. The repertoire was sequenced with immunoSEQ multiplex PCR; TCRdb's copy has only in-frame clones and lacks some. V and J calls and clone size are given by that table; D and trimming were obtained from the DNA. The profile shows 200,000 to 250,000 clones, around nine tenths of them singletons. Material for sequencing was peripheral blood. The genes are TRBV6-6 and TRBJ2-2, with TRBD1 identical over 9 bases. The sequence was collected from a woman in her seventies with active or convalescent COVID-19. The CDR3 DNA is TGTGCCAGCAGTTGGGACAGGGCGAACACCGGGGAGCTGTTTTTT. It translates to CASSWDRANTGELFF.